This passage covers 15 T cell receptor beta chains from one sample sequenced in a study of blood T cell repertoires in COVID-19. Profiling relied on immunoSEQ multiplex PCR, and the TCRdb table lists in-frame clones only, not all of them. The data hold hundreds of thousands of clones, with over 75% observed a single time. Sequencing used PBMCs or T cells enriched from blood (not recorded which). These receptors came from a man younger than 35 who had recovered from COVID-19.

J is TRBJ1-1 and V is TRBV5-4; unclear D gene. Germline values: CDR1 SGHNT, CDR2 YYREEE (reference sequence). Trimming took 5 bases from V and 4 from J, leaving 12 bases between them. The CDR3 totals 13 residues. CDR3 in amino acids: CASSWSTGTEAFF. The CDR3 coding sequence is TGTGCCAGCAGTTGGTCCACCGGCACTGAAGCTTTCTTT.

The chain has TRBV6-4 and TRBJ1-1, with a possible D match to TRBD1 (5 bases). V was pared by 5 bases and J by 5 bases, with 15 bases between. Germline V lookup: CDR1 MRHNA, CDR2 SNTAGT. The CDR3 has 14 residues. CDR3 sequence reads: CASSQQGGRTEAFF. CDR3 in DNA: TGTGCCAGCAGTCAGCAGGGAGGTCGGACTGAAGCTTTCTTT.

The rearrangement joins TRBV5-1 to TRBJ1-1; 9 bases line up with TRBD1. Germline CDR1 and CDR2: SGHRS and YFSETQ. CDR3 size: 14 residues. Trimming removed 7 bases from V and 0 bases from J; junction bases left unmatched: 4. The CDR3 here is CASRGQGLNTEAFF. CDR3 DNA sequence: TGCGCCAGCCGAGGACAGGGGCTGAACACTGAAGCTTTCTTT.

V usage is TRBV28 and J usage is TRBJ2-3; D is perhaps TRBD1 (8 bases). Germline V gives CDR1 MDHEN, CDR2 SYDVKM. Trimming removed 8 bases at V and 0 bases at J, with 27 bases between. This CDR3 region has 19 residues. The CDR3 nucleotides read TGTGCCAGCTACTCCCCCCTTACAGGGGGGGTTTCTAGCACAGATACGCAGTATTTT. It specifies CASYSPLTGGVSSTDTQYF. Based on the CDR3 plus reference TRBV28 and TRBJ2-3, the full variable domain is DVKVTQSSRYLVKRTGEKVFLECVQDMDHENMFWYRQDPGLGLRLIYFSYDVKMKEKGDIPEGYSVSREKKERFSLILESASTNQTSMYLCASYSPLTGGVSSTDTQYFGPGTRLTVL.

This clone came up a few times. This rearrangement joins TRBV5-1 to TRBJ2-3; the match to TRBD2 covers 10 bases. V shed 3 bases, J shed 5 bases, and the junction held 9 bases outside the gene matches. This CDR3 contains 16 residues. Germline CDR1 is SGHRS and CDR2 is YFSETQ. CDR3 nucleotide sequence: TGCGCCAGCAGCTGGGAACTAGCGGGGAAGGTAGATACGCAGTATTTT. It specifies CASSWELAGKVDTQYF.

This chain uses TRBV5-4 with TRBJ2-3; TRBD1 aligns across 8 bases. V gave up 5 bases and J gave up 0 bases; unmatched junction bases: 8. The CDR3 is 16 amino acids. The germline gives CDR1 SGHNT, CDR2 YYREEE (reference sequence). CDR3 sequence: CASSTTGGSSTDTQYF. In DNA form, the CDR3 reads TGTGCCAGCAGTACCACAGGGGGTTCTAGCACAGATACGCAGTATTTT.

The gene calls are TRBV7-2 and TRBJ1-6; possible D gene TRBD1, 5 bases. Germline V gives CDR1 SGHTA, CDR2 FQGNSA. The CDR3 consists of 14 residues. V was cut by 5 bases and J by 3 bases, with 8 bases left in between. The CDR3 here is CASSPGFYNSPLHF. CDR3 coding DNA: TGTGCCAGCAGCCCAGGGTTCTATAATTCACCCCTCCACTTT.

This chain links TRBV4-1 with TRBJ2-6; 7 bases match TRBD1. Germline CDR1 MGHRA, CDR2 YSYEKL. Germline trimming cut 4 bases from V and 0 bases from J; bases unmatched to any gene: 15. CDR3 length: 20 amino acids. CDR3 DNA sequence: TGCGCCAGCAGCCCAACCATGGGACAGAGAAGGGTCTCTGGGGCCAACGTCCTGACTTTC. This codes for CASSPTMGQRRVSGANVLTF.

The chain recombines TRBV28 with TRBJ2-3, with D uncertain. V shed 2 bases and J shed 3 bases, with 12 bases lying between them. This CDR3 region has 15 residues. Germline CDR1 reads MDHEN; CDR2 reads SYDVKM. Written as DNA, the CDR3 is TGTGCCAGCAGTTTAGCGGCTGATCGAACAGATACGCAGTATTTT. It yields the protein CASSLAADRTDTQYF. Complete variable domain (other parts from reference TRBV28 and TRBJ2-3): DVKVTQSSRYLVKRTGEKVFLECVQDMDHENMFWYRQDPGLGLRLIYFSYDVKMKEKGDIPEGYSVSREKKERFSLILESASTNQTSMYLCASSLAADRTDTQYFGPGTRLTVL.

This sequence joins TRBV30 and TRBJ1-6; TRBD1 matches at 11 bases. This CDR3 is built from 15 residues. V shed 4 bases, J shed 9 bases, and the junction held 8 bases outside the gene matches. Germline V CDR1 and CDR2: GTSNPN, SVGIG (reference sequence). CDR3 DNA: TGTGCCTGGAAAGGTCGGACAGGGGGCGGTTCACCCCTCCACTTT. It specifies CAWKGRTGGGSPLHF.

The chain couples TRBV29-1 to TRBJ1-1; TRBD1 matches 11 bases. Germline lookup yields CDR1 SQVTM and CDR2 ANQGSEA. CDR3 size: 14 residues. J gave up 6 bases and V 7 bases, and 10 bases lay outside the gene matches. CDR3 sequence: CSGMQDRGHAEAFF. The CDR3 nucleotides are TGCAGCGGCATGCAGGACAGGGGGCACGCTGAAGCTTTCTTT.

This clone was detected once. The chain recombines TRBV27 with TRBJ1-1, with D uncertain. This CDR3 has 12 residues. The germline V gene encodes CDR1 MNHEY and CDR2 SMNVEV (reference sequence). The ends were cut back, 6 bases at V and 6 bases at J, with 11 bases in the middle. The chain's CDR3 is CASSGNGAEAFF. CDR3 in DNA: TGTGCCAGCAGCGGGAACGGCGCTGAAGCTTTCTTT.

The chain carries TRBV6-4 and TRBJ2-1, with 8 nucleotides matching TRBD2. The V segment lost 2 bases and the J segment 7 bases; nucleotides outside the gene matches: 13. The CDR3 has 17 residues. Germline loops: CDR1 MRHNA, CDR2 SNTAGT. The CDR3 DNA follows: TGTGCCAGCAGTGACCCCATGGAGAGCGGGAGTAGGAATGAGCAGTTCTTC. As protein: CASSDPMESGSRNEQFF.

The rearrangement uses TRBV5-1 and TRBJ2-7, with 15 bases aligning to TRBD2. CDR1 SGHRS and CDR2 YFSETQ come from the germline V gene. With V trimmed by 4 bases and J by 1 base, 6 bases remained unmatched. The CDR3 runs 17 residues. The chain's CDR3 is CASSIGTSGRISYEQYF. The CDR3 DNA follows: TGCGCCAGCAGCATCGGGACTAGCGGGAGGATTTCCTACGAGCAGTACTTC.

The chain has TRBV6-5 and TRBJ1-5, with D unresolved. Germline values: CDR1 MNHEY, CDR2 SVGAGI. Trimming removed 5 bases from V and 0 bases from J, with 5 bases in between. The CDR3 totals 13 residues. As DNA, the CDR3 is TGTGCCAGCAGTCCTTCTAGCAATCAGCCCCAGCATTTT. As protein: CASSPSSNQPQHF.